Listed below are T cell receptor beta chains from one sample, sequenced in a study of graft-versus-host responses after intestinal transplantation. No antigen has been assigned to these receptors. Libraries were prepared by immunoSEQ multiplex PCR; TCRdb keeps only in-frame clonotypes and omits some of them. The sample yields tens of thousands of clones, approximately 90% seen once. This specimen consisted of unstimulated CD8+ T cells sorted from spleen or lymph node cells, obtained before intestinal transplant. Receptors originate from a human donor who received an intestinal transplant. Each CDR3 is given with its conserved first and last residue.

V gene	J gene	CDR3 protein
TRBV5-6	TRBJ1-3	CASSLAPGGGNTIYF
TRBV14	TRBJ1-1	CASSQSSMGQAFF
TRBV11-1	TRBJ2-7	CASSLNLAGVPHEQYF
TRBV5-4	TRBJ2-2	CACRFGDGELFF
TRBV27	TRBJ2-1	CASSFIWTGGFNEQFF
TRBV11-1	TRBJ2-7	CASSLGTNEQYF
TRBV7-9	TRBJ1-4	CASSLGTRGNEKLFF
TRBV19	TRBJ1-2	CASSPDRELDGYTF
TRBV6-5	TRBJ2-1	CASASGNEQFF
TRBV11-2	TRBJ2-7	CSTSSSGSYEQYF
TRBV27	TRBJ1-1	CASSFVLDTEAFF
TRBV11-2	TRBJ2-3	CASSLVGGSDTQYF
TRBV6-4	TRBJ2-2	CASRAGTTNTGELFF
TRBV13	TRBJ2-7	CASSLGRLVSDEQYF
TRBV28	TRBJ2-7	CASITGTSGSKEQYF
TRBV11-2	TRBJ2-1	CASSPVLAGVDNEQFF
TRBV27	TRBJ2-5	CASSLSPVLAGGLGTQYF
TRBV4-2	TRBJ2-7	CASSPGASGAYEQYF
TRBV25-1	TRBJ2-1	CASSDNPTSSLSYNEQFF
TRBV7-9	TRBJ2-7	CASSFLPRNEQYF
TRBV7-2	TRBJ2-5	CASSLGLGQGVETQYF
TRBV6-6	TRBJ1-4	CASSATRGQSNEKLFF
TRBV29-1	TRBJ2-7	CSVDLPSPFQGQVGFSYEQYF
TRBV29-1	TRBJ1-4	CSVESRDREGLFF
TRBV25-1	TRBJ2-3	CASSPAKWDRSPDTQYF
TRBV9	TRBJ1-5	CASSVGGTANQPQHF
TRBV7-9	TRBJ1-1	CASSPGEANTEAFF
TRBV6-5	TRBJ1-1	CASSSELGGADTEAFF
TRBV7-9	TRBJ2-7	CASSLGGTYEQYF
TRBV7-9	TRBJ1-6	CASSYPGENSPLHF
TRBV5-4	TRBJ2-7	CASSLEQGPNYEQYF
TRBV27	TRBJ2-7	CASGTSGYYEQYF
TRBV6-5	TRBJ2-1	CASSYSGDNEQFF
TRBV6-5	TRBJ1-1	CASSYGIGHAYQAFF
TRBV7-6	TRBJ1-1	CASSQEGVNTEAFF
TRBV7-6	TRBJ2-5	CASSLAHDRGAPTQYF
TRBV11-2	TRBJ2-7	CASSRGGAYEQYF
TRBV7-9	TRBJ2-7	CASSGLSYEQYF
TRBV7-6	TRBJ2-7	CASSWGPTGDYEQYF
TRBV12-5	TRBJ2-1	CASGLVGGPRVVQFF
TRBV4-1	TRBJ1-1	CASSQVYPNAAFF
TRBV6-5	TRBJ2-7	CASSPAHHEQYF